What follows are 21 T cell receptor beta chains derived from one specimen sequenced in a study of blood T cell repertoires in COVID-19. Assay used: immunoSEQ multiplex PCR; TCRdb lists only in-frame clones, some missing. The sample has 190,000 or so clones, 86% seen once. Sequenced input: peripheral blood. All receptors derive from a woman in her 70s with acute or convalescent COVID-19.

This clone has a single count. The V call is TRBV10-2, the J call TRBJ2-7; TRBD2 aligns across 12 bases. The CDR3 covers 19 residues. Germline CDR1 is WSHSY and CDR2 is SAAADI. V was pared by 6 bases and J by 0 bases, with 15 bases of the junction left unmatched. The CDR3 DNA reads TGCGCCAGCAGAACCGGACTAGCGGGGAGTTCCGACCTCTCCTACGAGCAGTACTTC. Protein sequence: CASRTGLAGSSDLSYEQYF.

The V call is TRBV5-6, the J call TRBJ2-5; D unclear. CDR3 length: 12 residues. Germline V gives CDR1 SGHDT, CDR2 YYEEEE. Between the trimmed V and J ends, which lost 0 bases and 5 bases, there was a span of 5 bases. In DNA, the CDR3 is TGTGCCAGCAGCTTGGTTATCGAGACCCAGTACTTC. It yields the protein CASSLVIETQYF. Together with reference TRBV5-6 and TRBJ2-5, the CDR3 gives the full variable domain: DAGVTQSPTHLIKTRGQQVTLRCSPKSGHDTVSWYQQALGQGPQFIFQYYEEEERQRGNFPDRFSGHQFPNYSSELNVNALLLGDSALYLCASSLVIETQYFGPGTRLLVL.

The V gene is TRBV7-8, the J gene TRBJ1-2; 8 nucleotides line up with TRBD1. The CDR3 has 13 residues. The ends lost 5 bases at V and 8 bases at J; junction bases unmatched: 7. Germline V lookup: CDR1 SGHVS, CDR2 FQNEAQ. CDR3 protein: CASSLGTGQGYTF. CDR3 nucleotide sequence: TGTGCCAGCAGCCTCGGGACAGGTCAAGGCTACACCTTC.

This clone has just a few counts. V gene TRBV6-6 combines with J gene TRBJ1-1, with 7 positions matching TRBD1. Germline CDR1 MNHNY, CDR2 SVGAGI (reference sequence). The CDR3 extends over 13 amino acids. V lost 4 bases to trimming and J lost 6 bases; unmatched junction nucleotides: 5. CDR3 loop: CASSFQGGSEAFF. CDR3 DNA sequence: TGTGCCAGCAGTTTTCAGGGGGGTTCTGAAGCTTTCTTT.

The chain combines TRBV15 with TRBJ1-5, with D uncertain. Germline CDR1 is LNHNV and CDR2 is YYDKDF (reference sequence). CDR3 length: 15 residues. V was pared by 1 base and J by 1 base, with 8 bases between. The CDR3 sequence is CATSRGQVSNQPQHF. The CDR3 DNA is TGTGCCACCAGCAGAGGACAAGTAAGCAATCAGCCCCAGCATTTT.

This chain links TRBV5-1 with TRBJ1-4; TRBD1 matches 7 bases. CDR3 size: 14 residues. Germline V gene lookup returns CDR1 SGHRS and CDR2 YFSETQ. V dropped 9 bases and J dropped 6; count of bases not matched to a gene: 11. The CDR3 region is CATRGQINDEKLFF. The CDR3 DNA follows: TGCGCCACCAGGGGACAGATCAACGATGAAAAACTGTTTTTT.

The chain couples TRBV18 to TRBJ2-1; 8 nucleotides align to TRBD2. The CDR3 contains 16 residues. Germline lookup yields CDR1 KGHSH and CDR2 LQKENI. Trimming cost V 0 bases and J 7 bases; bases outside gene matches: 8. CDR3 coding DNA: TGTGCCAGCTCACCACCGTACCGGGAGGGCGCGAATGAGCAGTTCTTC. This translates into CASSPPYREGANEQFF.

This chain joins TRBV5-1 and TRBJ1-6; TRBD1 agrees at 7 bases. The CDR3 extends over 14 amino acids. Germline V gene data show CDR1 as SGHRS and CDR2 as YFSETQ. Trimming removed 3 bases from V and 8 bases from J; junction bases left unmatched: 5. For the CDR3, the DNA is TGCGCCAGCAGCTCGGGACAGAGGGATTCACCCCTCCACTTT. This gives the protein CASSSGQRDSPLHF.

A few counts support this clone. The chain uses TRBV7-8 and TRBJ2-1; a possible D gene is TRBD2 (6 bases). This CDR3 spans 15 amino acids. In germline, CDR1 is SGHVS, CDR2 FQNEAQ. V was pared by 3 bases and J by 5 bases, with 14 bases between. The CDR3 coding sequence is TGTGCCAGCAGCTTGTCGGGGGAAGTCGACAATGAGCAGTTCTTC. Its translation: CASSLSGEVDNEQFF.

J is TRBJ1-1 and V is TRBV5-1, with TRBD1 matching over 8 bases. The germline V gene has CDR1 SGHRS and CDR2 YFSETQ. The CDR3 length is 15 residues. V lost 4 bases and J lost 1; bases outside the gene matches: 6. CDR3 nucleotides: TGCGCCAGCAGCGGAGGACAGGGAGCGAACACTGAAGCTTTCTTT. It encodes CASSGGQGANTEAFF.

The CDR3 region is CASSPIYPGLAGYGELFF. As DNA, the CDR3 is TGTGCCAGCAGTCCTATTTACCCGGGACTAGCTGGTTACGGGGAGCTGTTTTTT. The chain has TRBV3-1 (or the pseudogene TRBV3-2) and TRBJ2-2; 9 nucleotides line up with TRBD2. This CDR3 has 18 amino acids. The germline V gene has CDR1 LGHDT and CDR2 YNNKEL (reference sequence). The J segment lost 7 bases and the V segment lost 6 bases, leaving 18 bases of the junction unmatched.

J is TRBJ1-1 and V is TRBV19, with D maybe TRBD1 (5 bases). Germline CDR1 reads LNHDA; CDR2 reads SQIVND (reference sequence). This CDR3 is 16 amino acids long. V was cut by 8 bases and J by 3 bases, with 22 bases left in between. CDR3 protein: CASDPSFKRQHTEAFF. The CDR3 DNA sequence: TGTGCCAGTGACCCTTCCTTTAAGAGACAGCACACTGAAGCTTTCTTT.

The genes are TRBV9 and TRBJ2-5; 7 bases are shared with TRBD1. CDR3 length: 13 amino acids. The germline gives CDR1 SGDLS, CDR2 YYNGEE. V gave up 7 bases and J gave up 2 bases; unmatched junction bases: 5. CDR3 in DNA: TGTGCCAGCTCAACAGGGGTTCAAGAGACCCAGTACTTC. It yields the protein CASSTGVQETQYF.

The chain has TRBV10-1 and TRBJ2-7, with a weak D call TRBD2 (5 bases). Per germline, CDR1 WNHNN and CDR2 SYGVQD (reference sequence). V lost 0 bases to trimming and J lost 0 bases, with 9 bases between them. The CDR3 spans 15 residues. CDR3 sequence reads: CASSESGINSYEQYF. The CDR3 region has the DNA TGCGCCAGCAGTGAGTCCGGGATAAACTCCTACGAGCAGTACTTC.

The chain recombines TRBV9 with TRBJ1-2; 10 bases map to TRBD1. J lost 4 bases, V lost 0 bases, and 3 bases had no gene match. The CDR3 covers 15 residues. Germline V gives CDR1 SGDLS, CDR2 YYNGEE. The CDR3 region is CASSVGTGGGYGYTF. CDR3 DNA sequence: TGTGCCAGCAGCGTAGGGACAGGGGGTGGCTATGGCTACACCTTC.

The chain joins TRBV18 to TRBJ2-1; 11 bases fit TRBD2. Germline lookup yields CDR1 KGHSH and CDR2 LQKENI. V shed 0 bases, J shed 7 bases, and the junction held 5 bases outside the gene matches. The CDR3 runs to 16 residues. The CDR3 DNA is TGTGCCAGCTCACCACCGTTACTAGCGGGAGAAAATGAGCAGTTCTTC. Translating gives CASSPPLLAGENEQFF. The full variable domain, rest sourced from reference TRBV18 and TRBJ2-1, is NAGVMQNPRHLVRRRGQEARLRCSPMKGHSHVYWYRQLPEEGLKFMVYLQKENIIDESGMPKERFSAEFPKEGPSILRIQQVVRGDSAAYFCASSPPLLAGENEQFFGPGTRLTVL.

The chain is built from TRBV7-3 and TRBJ2-1, with D unresolved. Germline lookup yields CDR1 SGHTA and CDR2 FQGTGA. Trimming left V 1 base short and J 0 bases short, with 7 bases between. The CDR3 spans 15 residues. CDR3 protein: CASSLSAASYNEQFF. The CDR3, as DNA: TGTGCCAGCAGCTTAAGCGCTGCCTCCTACAATGAGCAGTTCTTC.

This chain joins TRBV6-6 and TRBJ1-5; D may be TRBD1 (5 bases). V was trimmed by 5 bases and J by 7 bases, leaving 15 bases between them. CDR1 and CDR2 from the germline V gene are MNHNY and SVGAGI (reference sequence). The CDR3 has 14 amino acids. In nucleotides, the CDR3 is TGTGCCAGCAGTCTGGGGGGAGGAGGGCAGCCCCAGCATTTT. Translation gives CASSLGGGGQPQHF.

The chain has TRBV19 and TRBJ2-1; 16 bases are shared with TRBD2. The CDR3 length is 17 residues. Germline V gene lookup returns CDR1 LNHDA and CDR2 SQIVND (reference sequence). V dropped 7 bases and J dropped 2; count of bases not matched to a gene: 5. The CDR3 DNA reads as TGTGCCAGTACCAGAGGGACTAGCGGGAGGGCCTACAATGAGCAGTTCTTC. Amino acid sequence: CASTRGTSGRAYNEQFF.

The CDR3 loop is CASTQGGLAAYEQYF. CDR3 sequence (DNA): TGTGCCAGCACCCAAGGAGGACTAGCGGCCTACGAGCAGTACTTC. The genes are TRBV28 and TRBJ2-7, with TRBD2 identical over 10 bases. Germline lookup yields CDR1 MDHEN and CDR2 SYDVKM. J gave up 2 bases and V 7 bases, and 8 bases lay outside the gene matches. CDR3 size: 15 residues.

CDR3 amino acids: CASSSDNRGQAGNTIYF. Written as DNA, the CDR3 is TGTGCCAGCAGCTCGGACAACAGGGGGCAGGCTGGAAACACCATATATTTT. The V gene is TRBV7-9, the J gene TRBJ1-3, with TRBD1 identical over 9 bases. Losses at the gene ends were 4 bases for V and 2 bases for J; bases not matched to a gene: 9. Germline loops: CDR1 SEHNR, CDR2 FQNEAQ (reference sequence). CDR3 size: 17 residues.